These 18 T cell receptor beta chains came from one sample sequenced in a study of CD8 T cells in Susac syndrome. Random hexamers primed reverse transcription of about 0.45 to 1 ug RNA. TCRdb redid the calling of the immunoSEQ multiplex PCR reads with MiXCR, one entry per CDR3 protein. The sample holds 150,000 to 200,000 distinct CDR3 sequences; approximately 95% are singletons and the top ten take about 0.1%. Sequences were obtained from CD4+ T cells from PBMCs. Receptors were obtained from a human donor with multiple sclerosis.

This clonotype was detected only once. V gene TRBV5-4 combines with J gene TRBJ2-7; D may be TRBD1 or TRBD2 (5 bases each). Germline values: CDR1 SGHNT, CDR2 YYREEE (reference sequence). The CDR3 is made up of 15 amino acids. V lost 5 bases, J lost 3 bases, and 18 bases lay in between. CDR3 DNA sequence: TGTGCCAGCAGGGGGCCCGGACTGGCGGGCTACGAGCAGTACTTC. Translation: CASRGPGLAGYEQYF.

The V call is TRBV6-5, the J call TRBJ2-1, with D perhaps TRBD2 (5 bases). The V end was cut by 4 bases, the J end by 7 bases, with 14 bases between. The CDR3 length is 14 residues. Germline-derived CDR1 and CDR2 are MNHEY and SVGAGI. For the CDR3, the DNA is TGTGCCAGCAGTTCTGAGGGTACGGGAAATGAGCAGTTCTTC. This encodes CASSSEGTGNEQFF.

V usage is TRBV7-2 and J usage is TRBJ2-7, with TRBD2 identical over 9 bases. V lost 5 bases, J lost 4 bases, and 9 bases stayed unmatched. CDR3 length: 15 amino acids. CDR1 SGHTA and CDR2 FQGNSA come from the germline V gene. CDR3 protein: CASSPASGRQYEQYF. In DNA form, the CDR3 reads TGTGCCAGCAGCCCGGCGAGCGGGAGGCAATACGAGCAGTACTTC.

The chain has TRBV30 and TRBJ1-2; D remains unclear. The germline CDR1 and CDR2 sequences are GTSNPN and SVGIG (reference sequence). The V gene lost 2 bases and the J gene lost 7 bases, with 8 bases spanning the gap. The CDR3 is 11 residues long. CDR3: CAWSLAGGYTF. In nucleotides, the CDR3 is TGTGCCTGGAGTCTAGCGGGTGGCTACACCTTC. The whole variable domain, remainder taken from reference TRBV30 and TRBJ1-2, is SQTIHQWPATLVQPVGSPLSLECTVEGTSNPNLYWYRQAAGRGLQLLFYSVGIGQISSEVPQNLSASRPQDRQFILSSKKLLLSDSGFYLCAWSLAGGYTFGSGTRLTVV.

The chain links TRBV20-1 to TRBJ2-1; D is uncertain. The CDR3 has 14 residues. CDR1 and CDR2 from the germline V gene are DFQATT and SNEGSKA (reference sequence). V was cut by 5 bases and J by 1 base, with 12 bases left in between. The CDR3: CSAPNTRSYNEQFF. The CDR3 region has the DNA TGCAGTGCTCCCAACACGAGGTCCTACAATGAGCAGTTCTTC.

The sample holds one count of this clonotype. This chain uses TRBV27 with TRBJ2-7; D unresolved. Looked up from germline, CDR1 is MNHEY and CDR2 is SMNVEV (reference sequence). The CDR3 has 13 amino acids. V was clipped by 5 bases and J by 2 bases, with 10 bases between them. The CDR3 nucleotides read TGTGCCAGCAGTCCGCGAGGCGCCTACGAGCAGTACTTC. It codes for CASSPRGAYEQYF.

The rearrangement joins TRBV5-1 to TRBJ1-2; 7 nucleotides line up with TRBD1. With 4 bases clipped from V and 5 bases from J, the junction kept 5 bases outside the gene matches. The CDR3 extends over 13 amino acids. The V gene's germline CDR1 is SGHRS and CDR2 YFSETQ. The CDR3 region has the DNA TGCGCCAGCAGCGGGGACAGTGGGTATGGCTACACCTTC. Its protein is CASSGDSGYGYTF.

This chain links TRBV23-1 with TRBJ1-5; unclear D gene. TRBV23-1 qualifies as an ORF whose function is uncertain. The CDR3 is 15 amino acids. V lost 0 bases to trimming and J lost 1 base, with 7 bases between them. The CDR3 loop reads CASSQSGGSNQPQHF. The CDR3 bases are TGCGCCAGCAGTCAATCGGGAGGGAGCAATCAGCCCCAGCATTTT.

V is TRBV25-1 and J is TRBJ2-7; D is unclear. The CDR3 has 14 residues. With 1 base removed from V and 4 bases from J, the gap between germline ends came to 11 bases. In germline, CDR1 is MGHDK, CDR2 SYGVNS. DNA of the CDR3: TGTGCCAGCAGTGAATCCGGTTACCGTTACGAGCAGTACTTC. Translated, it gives CASSESGYRYEQYF.

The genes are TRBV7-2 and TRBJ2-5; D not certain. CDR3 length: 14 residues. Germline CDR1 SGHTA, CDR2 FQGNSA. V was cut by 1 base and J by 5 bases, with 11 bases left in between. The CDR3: CASSLGVGLETQYF. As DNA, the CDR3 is TGTGCCAGCAGCTTAGGCGTAGGGCTGGAGACCCAGTACTTC.

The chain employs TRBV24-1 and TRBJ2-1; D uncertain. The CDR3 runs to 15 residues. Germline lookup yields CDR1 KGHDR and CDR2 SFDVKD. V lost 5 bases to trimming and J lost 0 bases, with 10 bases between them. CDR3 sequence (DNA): TGTGCCACCAGTGGTGGGGAAAGCTCCTACAATGAGCAGTTCTTC. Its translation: CATSGGESSYNEQFF.

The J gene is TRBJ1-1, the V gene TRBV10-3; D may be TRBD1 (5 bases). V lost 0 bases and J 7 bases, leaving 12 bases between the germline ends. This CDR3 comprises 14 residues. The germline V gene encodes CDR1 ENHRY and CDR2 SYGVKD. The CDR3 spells CAISESRGVLEAFF. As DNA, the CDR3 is TGTGCCATCAGTGAGTCGAGAGGGGTCCTTGAAGCTTTCTTT.

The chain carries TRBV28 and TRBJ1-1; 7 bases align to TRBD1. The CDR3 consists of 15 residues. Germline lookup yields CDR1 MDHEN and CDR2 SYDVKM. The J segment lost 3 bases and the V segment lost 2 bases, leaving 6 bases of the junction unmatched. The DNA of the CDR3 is TGTGCCAGCAGTTTAGGGGCTCAGGGGGACACTGAAGCTTTCTTT. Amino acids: CASSLGAQGDTEAFF.

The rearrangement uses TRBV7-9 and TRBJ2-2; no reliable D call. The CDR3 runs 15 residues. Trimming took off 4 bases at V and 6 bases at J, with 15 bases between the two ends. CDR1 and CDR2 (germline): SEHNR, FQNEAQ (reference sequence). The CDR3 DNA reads TGTGCCAGCAGCTCCCCCGGAAGCAGAGCCGGGGAGCTGTTTTTT. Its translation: CASSSPGSRAGELFF.

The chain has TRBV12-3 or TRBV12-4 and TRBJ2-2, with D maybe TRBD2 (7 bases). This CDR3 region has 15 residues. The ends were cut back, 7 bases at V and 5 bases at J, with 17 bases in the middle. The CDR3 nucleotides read TGTGCCAGCACCTCTCGGGGGGCTAAGACCGGGGAGCTGTTTTTT. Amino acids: CASTSRGAKTGELFF.

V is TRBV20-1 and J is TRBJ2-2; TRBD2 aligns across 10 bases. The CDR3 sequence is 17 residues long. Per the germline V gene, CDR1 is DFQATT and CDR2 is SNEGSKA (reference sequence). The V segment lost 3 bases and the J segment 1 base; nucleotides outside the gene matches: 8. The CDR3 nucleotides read TGCAGTGCTAGTTCACAGCGGGAGGGCCTGAACACCGGGGAGCTGTTTTTT. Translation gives CSASSQREGLNTGELFF.

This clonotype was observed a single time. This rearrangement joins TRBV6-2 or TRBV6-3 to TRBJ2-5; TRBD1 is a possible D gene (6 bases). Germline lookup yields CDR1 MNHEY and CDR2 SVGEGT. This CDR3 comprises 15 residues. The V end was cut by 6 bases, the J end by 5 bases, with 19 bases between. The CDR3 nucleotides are TGTGCCAGCAGCCAACGGGACCCTAGGGGGGAGACCCAGTACTTC. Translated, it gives CASSQRDPRGETQYF.

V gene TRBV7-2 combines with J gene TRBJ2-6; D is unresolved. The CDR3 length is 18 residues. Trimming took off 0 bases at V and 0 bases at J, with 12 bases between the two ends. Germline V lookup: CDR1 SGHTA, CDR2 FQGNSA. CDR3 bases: TGTGCCAGCAGCTTAGCTTCAGTATTATCCTCTGGGGCCAACGTCCTGACTTTC. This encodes CASSLASVLSSGANVLTF.